The source of this T cell receptor (beta chain) is a study of T cell repertoires in ileal Crohn's disease. Trimming shortened V by 4 bases and J by 2 bases, and 12 bases separated the two germline ends. CDR1 is SGHRS, CDR2 YFSETQ, per germline. The CDR3 runs 15 residues. For this clone: Its antigen remains unidentified.

The protocol was immunoSEQ multiplex PCR, while the TCRdb copy is restricted to in-frame clones and leaves out a portion. Among 17,000 or so clones listed, around 88% were seen once. Study-level findings and limits: Compared with non-smokers, active smokers at surgery showed more clonal expansions.

The sample comprised ileal tissue. The receptor comes from an adult with Crohn's disease. The chain carries TRBV5-1 and TRBJ1-4, with D perhaps matching TRBD1 (5 bases). The CDR3 nucleotides read TGCGCCAGCAGCCGTAGGGGTCTGACTAATGAAAAACTGTTTTTT. Its protein is CASSRRGLTNEKLFF.